These 21 T cell receptor beta chains share one sample of origin, sequenced in a study of cytomegalovirus exposure and HLA in healthy donors. This PCR relied on a set of 60 Vbeta primers and 13 Jbeta primers. Assay: immunoSEQ multiplex PCR; the TCRdb copy retains only in-frame clones and omits some. Seen here are 100,000 to 150,000 clones, about four fifths observed once, and the top ten hold about 13%. What was sequenced was PBMCs. These receptors were obtained from a woman aged 60-75 years in good health and CMV-seropositive.

This sequence joins TRBV27 and TRBJ2-1; 14 bases align to TRBD2. Germline CDR1 and CDR2: MNHEY and SMNVEV (reference sequence). Unmatched junction bases numbered 10, after V lost 5 bases and J lost 4 bases. The CDR3 is 18 amino acids. The CDR3 is CASSRRRTSGGLYNEQFF. CDR3 DNA: TGTGCCAGCAGTCGCCGCAGGACTAGCGGGGGGCTATACAATGAGCAGTTCTTC.

This chain joins TRBV29-1 and TRBJ1-1, with 8 bases fitting TRBD1. J was trimmed by 3 bases and V by 7 bases; bases with no gene match: 7. The CDR3 loop spans 13 amino acids. Per germline, CDR1 SQVTM and CDR2 ANQGSEA. Written as DNA, the CDR3 is TGCAGCGCCTGGACAGGGTTCGACACTGAAGCTTTCTTT. It encodes CSAWTGFDTEAFF.

The genes are TRBV4-3 and TRBJ2-6, with 8 bases that match TRBD1. There are 18 residues in the CDR3. Per germline, CDR1 LGHNA and CDR2 YSLEER. V was pared by 4 bases and J by 0 bases, with 8 bases of the junction left unmatched. The CDR3 here is CASSLRTGTVSGANVLTF. In nucleotides, the CDR3 is TGCGCCAGCAGCCTCCGGACAGGGACTGTCTCTGGGGCCAACGTCCTGACTTTC.

The chain joins TRBV7-8 to TRBJ2-3; D perhaps matches TRBD2 (5 bases). The CDR3 has 13 residues. V gave up 5 bases and J gave up 2 bases, with 8 bases separating them. Looked up from germline, CDR1 is SGHVS and CDR2 is FQNEAQ. As DNA, the CDR3 is TGTGCCAGCAGCCGGGATTTCACAGATACGCAGTATTTT. Its protein product is CASSRDFTDTQYF.

Remarks on this clone: Its ends do not fully match the called genes, so a read error is possible. Other DNA sequences in this specimen translate into the identical CDR3. The chain joins TRBV11-2 to TRBJ1-2, with 7 nucleotides matching TRBD1. Germline-derived CDR1 and CDR2 are SGHAT and FQNNGV. CDR3 size: 14 residues. CDR3 coding DNA: TGTGCCAGCAGCTTAATAACAGGGGATGGTGGCTATACCTTC. This gives the protein CASSLITGDGGYTF.

The chain employs TRBV6-1 and TRBJ1-1; D call uncertain. The CDR3 is made up of 13 amino acids. The V end lost 5 bases, the J end lost 2 bases, and 9 bases lay between the germline ends. The V gene's germline CDR1 is MNHNS and CDR2 SASEGT. CDR3: CASSFQENTEAFF. For the CDR3, the DNA is TGTGCCAGCAGTTTTCAGGAAAACACTGAAGCTTTCTTT.

This chain uses TRBV15 with TRBJ1-6; D possibly corresponds to TRBD1 (5 bases). V lost 0 bases and J 8 bases, leaving 23 bases between the germline ends. CDR3 length equals 19 residues. Germline V gene sequence: CDR1 LNHNV, CDR2 YYDKDF (reference sequence). CDR3 loop: CATSRERSRFKQEHSPLHF. The DNA of the CDR3 is TGTGCCACCAGCAGAGAGAGATCCCGATTTAAACAGGAGCATTCACCCCTCCACTTT.

The chain is built from TRBV30 and TRBJ2-7; TRBD2 is a possible D gene (6 bases). Per germline, CDR1 GTSNPN and CDR2 SVGIG (reference sequence). V was cut by 3 bases and J by 2 bases, with 11 bases left in between. The CDR3 is 13 residues long. As DNA, the CDR3 is TGTGCCTGGAGCGGAGGGGACGCCTACGAGCAGTACTTC. Translation: CAWSGGDAYEQYF.

The chain uses TRBV11-2 and TRBJ2-3; D might be TRBD2 (6 bases). The length of the CDR3 is 18 residues. Germline values: CDR1 SGHAT, CDR2 FQNNGV. Trimming stripped 0 bases from V and 0 bases from J, with 16 bases between. The CDR3 DNA is TGTGCCAGCAGCTTAGAGTTTGGGGGACTGGGTAGCACAGATACGCAGTATTTT. Its translation is CASSLEFGGLGSTDTQYF.

V usage is TRBV11-2 and J usage is TRBJ2-1; the match to TRBD2 covers 10 bases. This CDR3 region has 15 residues. The germline gives CDR1 SGHAT, CDR2 FQNNGV. V shed 6 bases and J 0 bases; nucleotides not matched to a gene: 2. The CDR3 nucleotides are TGTGCCAGCAGTCGGACTAGCGGCTCCTACAATGAGCAGTTCTTC. It codes for CASSRTSGSYNEQFF.

J is TRBJ2-1 and V is TRBV4-3; 12 bases map to TRBD2. The V segment lost 4 bases and the J segment 6 bases; nucleotides outside the gene matches: 10. Germline loops: CDR1 LGHNA, CDR2 YSLEER. The CDR3 length is 17 residues. CDR3 sequence: CASSRSPTSGSSNEQFF. The CDR3, as DNA: TGCGCCAGCAGCCGATCCCCGACTAGCGGGAGTAGCAATGAGCAGTTCTTC.

The V gene is TRBV18, the J gene TRBJ2-1, with 8 positions matching TRBD2. CDR3 length: 17 amino acids. Trimming took 0 bases from V and 5 from J; bases not matched to a gene: 9. The germline V gene encodes CDR1 KGHSH and CDR2 LQKENI. The CDR3 region has the DNA TGTGCCAGCTCACCACCGCGAGCGGGAGAGGGTAACAATGAGCAGTTCTTC. This translates into CASSPPRAGEGNNEQFF.

This rearrangement joins TRBV4-1 to TRBJ1-3; 7 positions agree with TRBD1. The CDR3 covers 14 residues. The V gene's germline CDR1 is MGHRA and CDR2 YSYEKL. After removal of 5 bases from V and 4 bases from J, the junction contained 5 bases not matched to a gene. The CDR3 bases are TGCGCCAGCAGCGTGACAGGGATAGGAAACACCATATATTTT. The encoded protein is CASSVTGIGNTIYF.

The V gene is TRBV5-4, the J gene TRBJ1-1; D remains unclear. V lost 2 bases, J lost 0 bases, and 8 bases lay in between. The CDR3 covers 14 residues. Germline CDR1 SGHNT, CDR2 YYREEE (reference sequence). The CDR3 DNA reads TGTGCCAGCAGCTTAAGCACAGTGAACACTGAAGCTTTCTTT. This translates into CASSLSTVNTEAFF.

The chain joins TRBV18 to TRBJ2-7, with a tentative D call TRBD2 (6 bases). CDR1 and CDR2 (germline): KGHSH, LQKENI. The CDR3 length is 16 residues. V shed 0 bases and J shed 2 bases, with 14 bases lying between them. CDR3 DNA sequence: TGTGCCAGCTCACCACCGTCCGGGACTTCGACCTACGAGCAGTACTTC. Translating gives CASSPPSGTSTYEQYF.

The rearrangement uses TRBV6-1 and TRBJ1-4, with 7 bases matching TRBD1. The CDR3 loop spans 15 amino acids. Per the germline V gene, CDR1 is MNHNS and CDR2 is SASEGT. Losses at the gene ends were 0 bases for V and 5 bases for J; bases not matched to a gene: 3. The CDR3 coding sequence is TGTGCCAGCAGTGAAGCGCCGGGACAGAATGAAAAACTGTTTTTT. Its protein product is CASSEAPGQNEKLFF.

There are a few counts of this clone. The chain joins TRBV18 to TRBJ2-3, with D possibly TRBD2 on 5 matching bases. Germline V gene data show CDR1 as KGHSH and CDR2 as LQKENI. V gave up 4 bases and J gave up 0 bases, with 14 bases separating them. This CDR3 contains 16 residues. The CDR3 nucleotides read TGTGCCAGCTCACTTGCGGCGGCGGGTAGCACAGATACGCAGTATTTT. Translating it yields CASSLAAAGSTDTQYF.

This clone was detected a few times. The rearrangement links TRBV30 to TRBJ1-2, with TRBD1 identical over 8 bases. Losses at the gene ends were 3 bases for V and 9 bases for J; bases not matched to a gene: 15. Germline values: CDR1 GTSNPN, CDR2 SVGIG (reference sequence). The CDR3 is 15 residues long. CDR3 loop: CAWSATSTGVGSYTF. The DNA of the CDR3 is TGTGCCTGGAGCGCGACCTCGACAGGGGTTGGGAGCTACACCTTC.

This clone was detected once. The V and J genes are TRBV7-9 and TRBJ1-4; D is uncertain. CDR1 and CDR2 from the germline V gene are SEHNR and FQNEAQ (reference sequence). The CDR3 sequence is 14 residues long. V was cut by 5 bases and J by 4 bases, with 11 bases left in between. The CDR3 reads CASSKRSGNEKLFF. The CDR3 DNA follows: TGTGCCAGCAGCAAGAGATCGGGTAATGAAAAACTGTTTTTT.

The CDR3 DNA reads TGCAGTGCTGGGGGGAGGGATACGCAGTATTTT. It codes for CSAGGRDTQYF. The chain combines TRBV20-1 with TRBJ2-3; D possibly corresponds to TRBD2 (6 bases). The germline gives CDR1 DFQATT, CDR2 SNEGSKA (reference sequence). Trimming removed 5 bases from V and 6 bases from J, with 9 bases in between. CDR3 length: 11 residues.

The chain's CDR3 is CASSWGLAGGGNEQFF. CDR3 bases: TGTGCCAGCAGCTGGGGACTAGCGGGGGGTGGGAATGAGCAGTTCTTC. The chain is built from TRBV5-4 and TRBJ2-1, with 15 bases identical to TRBD2. Germline CDR1 is SGHNT and CDR2 is YYREEE (reference sequence). This CDR3 spans 16 amino acids. Trimming removed 3 bases from V and 7 bases from J; junction bases left unmatched: 5.